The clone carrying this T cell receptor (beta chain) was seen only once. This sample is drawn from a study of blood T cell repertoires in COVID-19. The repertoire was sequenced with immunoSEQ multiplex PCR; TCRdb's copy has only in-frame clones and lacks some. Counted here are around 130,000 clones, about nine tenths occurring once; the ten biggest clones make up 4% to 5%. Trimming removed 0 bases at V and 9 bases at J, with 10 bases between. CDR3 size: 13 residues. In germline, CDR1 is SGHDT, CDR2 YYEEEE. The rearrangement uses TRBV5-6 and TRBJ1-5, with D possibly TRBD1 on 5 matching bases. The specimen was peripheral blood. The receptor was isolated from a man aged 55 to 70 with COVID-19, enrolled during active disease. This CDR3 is CASSLVQGGPQHF. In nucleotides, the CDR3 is TGTGCCAGCAGCTTGGTCCAGGGAGGGCCCCAGCATTTT.